This entry is about one TCR beta chain. Its antigen is not known. From germline, CDR1 is SNHLY and CDR2 FYNNEI. The V segment lost 4 bases and the J segment 3 bases; nucleotides outside the gene matches: 3. The CDR3 extends over 15 amino acids. These data originate in a study of cytomegalovirus exposure and HLA in healthy donors. The study's findings and limits: Donors were assumed by presence/absence analyses to have roughly uniform sequencing depth. Analyzed later, association rates of TCRs varied across HLA loci, with DRB1 most and HLA-C fewest. The study designated 160 or so TCR beta chains cytomegalovirus-associated.

The study ran its PCR with 60 Vbeta and 13 Jbeta primers. Here immunoSEQ multiplex PCR was the method, and the copy in TCRdb shows in-frame clones only, minus some. Of roughly 190,000 clones in the sample, around 75% are singletons; the top ten hold 6.3%. The receptor was isolated from a middle-aged man in good health and CMV-seropositive. The sequencing input was PBMCs. V gene TRBV2 combines with J gene TRBJ2-1; TRBD2 aligns across 10 bases. This CDR3 reads CASSAGTSVYNEQFF. Written as DNA, the CDR3 is TGTGCCAGCAGTGCCGGGACTAGCGTCTACAATGAGCAGTTCTTC.